What follows describes a single TCR beta chain. Its antigen has not been determined. With a much larger clone just one base away, this may be a read error. This CDR3 fails to terminate in the conserved phenylalanine or tryptophan, so it likely reflects a read error. The time point label, as the study defines it: persistent/refractory GD, antithyroid drugs over 5 years with positive TRAb. For both TCR sequencing and RNA sequencing, RNA was extracted from PBMCs in TRIzol. Graves' disease was diagnosed according to American Thyroid Association guidelines. Patients were recruited from an endocrinology department in Xi'an, China. Each patient gave approximately 9.7 milliliters of peripheral blood, collected in an EDTA anticoagulant tube. Ficoll Paque Plus density gradient separation was used to isolate PBMCs, and no further T cell sorting was done. RNA quality was checked with an Agilent 2100 Bioanalyzer and agarose gel, and concentration with a NanoDrop 2000.

The sample comes from a study of regulatory T cells in long-lasting Graves disease (dated by TCRdb to the early 2020s). With regard to the full study: Persistent Graves' disease meant more than 5 years of antithyroid drug treatment with TSH receptor autoantibodies that stayed positive. Patients with persistent Graves' disease were compared with patients with newly diagnosed Graves' disease using TCR sequencing and RNA sequencing of peripheral blood. The study was conducted in China and was registered as a clinical trial. A total of about 35 samples underwent TCR sequencing, from roughly 13 patients with persistent Graves' disease and roughly 20 patients with newly diagnosed Graves' disease. Persistent Graves' disease patients in the clinical cohort had taken antithyroid drugs for roughly ten years on average.

From its first to its last residue, the CDR3 has 12 amino acids. Of all the DNA, just the CDR3 is kept, 36 bases in frame from base 1. The germline V gene provides CDR1 SQVTM and CDR2 ANQGSEA. Cut back by 2 bases and 5 bases, the V and J ends lie 9 bases apart. The protocol used for the library was multiplex PCR. The data were produced on an Illumina HiSeq 4000. CDR3 regions were amplified by Arm-PCR with iRepertoire HTBI primers to construct TCR beta libraries. PCR products were gel purified before sequencing. Per the original workflow: A total of 60 to 80 TRBV and approximately 13 TRBJ segments were identified across samples and were used for gene usage analysis of CDR3 amino acid clonotypes. COPE and FqMerger were used to merge filtered high-quality paired reads into contigs. BLAST was used to align contigs to IMGT TRBV, TRBD and TRBJ reference genes, with CDR3 defined following IMGT. Clonotypes above 0.1% frequency were classified as highly expanded clones. Repertoire diversity was measured by Shannon entropy, and V-J evenness by the Gini coefficient. A clonotype was considered public if more than one individual shared it. Through fastp at Q25 and MiXCR, TCRdb rebuilt clones from the public reads, retaining in-frame beta chains. Each entry is one CDR3 protein sequence, shown with its most common DNA and genes. The V and J calls and clone size come from TCRdb's table, not from the authors' own analysis. The table for this sample lists hundreds of thousands of distinct CDR3 sequences; 20% to 25% of them were counted only once. The ten largest clonotypes hold approximately 8% of the sample.

Results and caveats for the whole study, not just this receptor: Because the primary lesion, thyroid tissue, could not be accessed, the study looked at peripheral blood alone. As a limitation, the authors acknowledged that the small sample size may reduce accuracy. Compared with newly diagnosed patients, patients with persistent Graves' disease had lower TCR Shannon entropy and fewer highly expanded clones, which suggests clonal expansion. Sequencing and analysis were limited to the TCR beta chain. A larger number of public clonotypes was shared among persistent patients (2,741) than among newly diagnosed patients (more than 850). Persistent disease showed preferential use of TRBV28, TRBJ1-2 and TRBJ2-5, whereas newly diagnosed disease favored TRBV20-1 and TRBJ2-1.

This receptor was taken from a female donor with Graves disease. This specimen consisted of peripheral blood mononuclear cells (PBMCs), obtained when the disease was refractory, from a patient treated with antithyroid drugs. The receptor chain draws on TRBV29-1 and TRBJ1-2; the D gene is not confidently resolved. The sequenced DNA is TGCAGCGTTGAACTATCTAGATATGGCTACACCTCC. The resulting protein is CSVELSRYGYTS.